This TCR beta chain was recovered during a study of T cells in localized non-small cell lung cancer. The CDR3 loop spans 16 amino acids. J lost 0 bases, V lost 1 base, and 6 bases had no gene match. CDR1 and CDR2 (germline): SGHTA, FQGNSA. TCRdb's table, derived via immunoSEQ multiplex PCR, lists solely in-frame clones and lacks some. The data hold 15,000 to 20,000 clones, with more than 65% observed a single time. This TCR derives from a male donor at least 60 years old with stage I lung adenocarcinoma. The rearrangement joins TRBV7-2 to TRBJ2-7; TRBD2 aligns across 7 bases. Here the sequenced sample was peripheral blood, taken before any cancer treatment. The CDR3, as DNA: TGTGCCAGCAGCTTAGGGGGTAGCGGGTACTCCTACGAGCAGTACTTC. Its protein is CASSLGGSGYSYEQYF.